This TCR beta chain was documented in a study of CD8+ T cells in alopecia areata. At the level of the study: For the treated group, dosing was oral tofacitinib at 5 to 10 mg twice daily. Regarding the study as a whole: Association of baseline CD8+ expansion with response is uncertain owing to one nonresponder.

Regarding treatment: oral pan-JAK inhibitor, 5-10 mg twice daily. V was trimmed by 2 bases and J by 5 bases, leaving 14 bases between them. Germline V CDR1 and CDR2: SGHNT, YYREEE (reference sequence). The CDR3 length is 16 residues. In each case, RNA was isolated and then reverse transcribed into cDNA as the sequencing template. Sequenced by immunoSEQ multiplex PCR; TCRdb stores in-frame clones only, minus some. The table lists approximately 180,000 clones, about 54% of them singletons, with 15% to 20% in the top ten. To note about this clone: No antigen is known for it.

This TCR was sampled from a human donor with alopecia areata. This specimen consisted of CD4+ T cells sorted from blood, obtained at week 56, from a patient treated with tofacitinib. The chain employs TRBV5-4 and TRBJ1-6; no clear D. This chain's CDR3 is CASSFGGRGDNSPLHF. CDR3 bases: TGTGCCAGCAGCTTCGGAGGGCGCGGCGATAATTCACCCCTCCACTTT. Based on the CDR3 plus reference TRBV5-4 and TRBJ1-6, the full variable domain is ETGVTQSPTHLIKTRGQQVTLRCSSQSGHNTVSWYQQALGQGPQFIFQYYREEENGRGNFPPRFSGLQFPNYSSELNVNALELDDSALYLCASSFGGRGDNSPLHFGNGTRLTVT.